These 2 T cell receptor beta chains originate from one sample sequenced in a study of blood T cell repertoires in COVID-19. Assay used: immunoSEQ multiplex PCR; TCRdb lists only in-frame clones, some missing. The sample comprises 20,000 to 25,000 clones, 83% of which are singletons, and more than 40% rests with the top ten. Sequencing was done on a sample of peripheral blood. The receptors were gathered from a man aged 65 to 79 with acute or convalescent COVID-19.

This clone was picked up one time. This rearrangement joins TRBV11-3 to TRBJ2-5; 9 positions agree with TRBD2. The CDR3 spans 14 residues. With 4 bases clipped from V and 2 bases from J, the junction kept 2 bases outside the gene matches. Germline loops: CDR1 SGHNT, CDR2 YENEEA. CDR3 region: CASSSGLAQETQYF. CDR3 nucleotide sequence: TGTGCCAGCAGCTCGGGACTAGCTCAAGAGACCCAGTACTTC. Combining the CDR3 with reference TRBV11-3 and TRBJ2-5 gives the whole variable domain EAGVVQSPRYKIIEKKQPVAFWCNPISGHNTLYWYLQNLGQGPELLIRYENEEAVDDSQLPKDRFSAERLKGVDSTLKIQPAELGDSAVYLCASSSGLAQETQYFGPGTRLLVL.

This clone has only one observation. The chain employs TRBV6-5 and TRBJ1-2, with D uncertain. V was shortened by 6 bases and J by 0 bases, with 11 bases between the two germline ends. This CDR3 contains 14 residues. The germline V gene encodes CDR1 MNHEY and CDR2 SVGAGI. CDR3 in amino acids: CASRATAANYGYTF. CDR3 in DNA: TGTGCCAGCAGAGCGACTGCAGCTAACTATGGCTACACCTTC.